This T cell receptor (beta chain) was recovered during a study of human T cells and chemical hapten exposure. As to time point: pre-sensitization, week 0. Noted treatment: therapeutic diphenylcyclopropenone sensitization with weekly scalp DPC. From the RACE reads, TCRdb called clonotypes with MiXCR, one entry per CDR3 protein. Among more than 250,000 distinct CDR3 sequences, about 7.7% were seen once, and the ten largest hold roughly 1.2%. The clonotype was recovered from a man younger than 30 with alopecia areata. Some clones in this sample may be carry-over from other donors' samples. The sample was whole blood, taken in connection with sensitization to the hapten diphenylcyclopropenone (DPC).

The CDR3: CASRKPRVPDTQYF. DNA for the CDR3: TGTGCCAGCAGGAAGCCGAGGGTACCAGATACGCAGTATTTT. The J gene is TRBJ2-3, the V gene TRBV7-9; TRBD2 might be the D (5 bases). With 6 bases removed from V and 4 bases from J, the gap between germline ends came to 14 bases. The CDR3 sequence is 14 residues long. Germline CDR1 is SEHNR and CDR2 is FQNEAQ (reference sequence). The full variable domain, rest sourced from reference TRBV7-9 and TRBJ2-3, is DTGVSQNPRHKITKRGQNVTFRCDPISEHNRLYWYRQTLGQGPEFLTYFQNEAQLEKSRLLSDRFSAERPKGSFSTLEIQRTEQGDSAMYLCASRKPRVPDTQYFGPGTRLTVL.